This TCR beta chain comes out of a study of cytomegalovirus exposure and HLA in healthy donors. 60 Vbeta and 13 Jbeta primers were used in PCR. Generated by immunoSEQ multiplex PCR, the TCRdb table keeps only in-frame clones and is missing some. The sample lists about 93,000 clones, roughly 67% seen once, with 5.5% to 6% in the top ten. Germline CDR1 reads KGHSH; CDR2 reads LQKENI. Deletions cut 3 bases from V and 1 base from J, with 9 bases between. The CDR3 contains 14 residues. Sequences were obtained from PBMCs. The source of this sequence is a boy between 10 and 17 years old in good health and CMV-seropositive. The chain carries TRBV18 and TRBJ1-1, with D maybe TRBD1 (6 bases). As DNA, the CDR3 is TGTGCCAGCTCACCGGACAGACAGAACACTGAAGCTTTCTTT. Translated: CASSPDRQNTEAFF.